This T cell receptor beta chain comes out of a study of beta chain features in type 1 diabetes. Looking at the study overall: No patient-donor differences in age, gender, total cells or subset yield.

Study results and limitations: In every one of the four CD4+ subsets, TCRB CDR3s were moderately but significantly shorter in Type 1 diabetes patients. For type 1 diabetes patients, VDJ junctions showed fewer insertions and more deletions.

Every isolated RNA sample was fully reverse transcribed, so sequencing captured expressed TCRB transcripts. Some clones are missing from TCRdb's copy, which holds only in-frame ones; the method was immunoSEQ multiplex PCR. The data show 430,000 or so clones, with 10% to 12% seen just once and 0.045% to 0.06% held by the top ten. Concerning this clone: Its antigen is not known.

By way of CD45RO/CCR7/CD25/CD127/CD95/CD27, the CD4+ regulatory, stem cell-like memory, central memory and naive cells were sorted. This CDR3 comprises 15 residues. Germline loops: CDR1 SGHNT, CDR2 YYREEE (reference sequence). V lost 1 base and J 6 bases, leaving 14 bases between the germline ends. V usage is TRBV5-4 and J usage is TRBJ2-1; perhaps D is TRBD1 or TRBD2 (5 bases each). The clonotype originates from a woman aged 18-30 years in good health. The specimen was naive CD4+ T cells from blood. The CDR3 nucleotides read TGTGCCAGCAGCTTGAGAGTTGCAGGGACCAATGAGCAGTTCTTC. This translates into CASSLRVAGTNEQFF.